The clone carrying this T cell receptor beta chain was recorded a few times. Its antigen is unknown. Within a library made for alpha chains, this beta chain is off target, and its count is uninformative. The sample belongs to a study of spatial heterogeneity in lung cancer. General study points: The study found ubiquitous expanded tumor TCRs in blood more at resection than follow-up.

Time point noted: sample taken at primary tumor resection. TCRs were sequenced from unsorted whole RNA of tumor, nontumor lung or PBMC. Untreated early-stage non-small cell lung cancer patients, roughly 75 in total, were the donors. The study tagged each TCR cDNA molecule with a unique molecular identifier. One entry per CDR3 protein results from TCRdb running MiXCR on the 5' RACE reads. The table has 4,000 or so distinct CDR3 sequences, roughly 33% seen once. V lost 9 bases and J 6 bases, leaving 16 bases between the germline ends. The CDR3 is 13 amino acids. Germline-derived CDR1 and CDR2 are ENHRY and SYGVKD.

J is TRBJ2-3 and V is TRBV10-3; the D gene is possibly TRBD2 (6 bases). This sequence was found in a male donor with early-stage non-small cell lung cancer. The sample consisted of PBMCs, taken at surgery. The CDR3 DNA is TGTGCCATTGGGGACTCCGCATATGATACGCAGTATTTT. Translated, it gives CAIGDSAYDTQYF.